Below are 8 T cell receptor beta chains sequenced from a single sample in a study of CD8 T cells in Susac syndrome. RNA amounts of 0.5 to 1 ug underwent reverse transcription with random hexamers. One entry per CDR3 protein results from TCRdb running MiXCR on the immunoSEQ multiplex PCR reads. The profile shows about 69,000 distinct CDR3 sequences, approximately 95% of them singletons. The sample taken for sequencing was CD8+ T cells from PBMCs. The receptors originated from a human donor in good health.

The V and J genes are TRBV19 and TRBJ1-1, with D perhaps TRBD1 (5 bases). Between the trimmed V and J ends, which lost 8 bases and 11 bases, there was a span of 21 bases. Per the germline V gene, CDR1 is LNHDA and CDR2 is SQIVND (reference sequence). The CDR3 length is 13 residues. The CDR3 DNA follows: TGTGCCAGTGGGACCTATACTTTGGGGATGGCTTTCTTT. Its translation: CASGTYTLGMAFF.

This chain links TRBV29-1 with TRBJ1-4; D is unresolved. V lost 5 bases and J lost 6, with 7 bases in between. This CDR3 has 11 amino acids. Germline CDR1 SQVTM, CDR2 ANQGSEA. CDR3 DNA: TGCAGCGTTAAACGTTATGAAAAACTGTTTTTT. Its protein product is CSVKRYEKLFF.

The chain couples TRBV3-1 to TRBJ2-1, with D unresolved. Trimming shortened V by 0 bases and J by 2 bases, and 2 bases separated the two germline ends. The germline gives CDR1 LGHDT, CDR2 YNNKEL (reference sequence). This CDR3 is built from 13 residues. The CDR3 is CASSQEAYNEQFF. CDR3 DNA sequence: TGTGCCAGCAGCCAAGAGGCCTACAATGAGCAGTTCTTC.

The DNA of the CDR3 is TGTGCCAGTACGGGGGGTTGGGATGAGCAGTTCTTC. Encoded protein: CASTGGWDEQFF. V and J are TRBV19 and TRBJ2-1; 7 bases agree with TRBD2. CDR3 length: 12 amino acids. V lost 7 bases, J lost 8 bases, and 5 bases stayed unmatched. Per the germline V gene, CDR1 is LNHDA and CDR2 is SQIVND (reference sequence).

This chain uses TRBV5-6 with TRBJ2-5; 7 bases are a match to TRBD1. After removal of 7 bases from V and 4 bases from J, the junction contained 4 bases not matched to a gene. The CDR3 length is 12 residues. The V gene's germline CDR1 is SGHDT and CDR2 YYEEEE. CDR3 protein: CASEGARETQYF. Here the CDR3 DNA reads TGTGCCAGCGAGGGGGCTCGAGAGACCCAGTACTTC.

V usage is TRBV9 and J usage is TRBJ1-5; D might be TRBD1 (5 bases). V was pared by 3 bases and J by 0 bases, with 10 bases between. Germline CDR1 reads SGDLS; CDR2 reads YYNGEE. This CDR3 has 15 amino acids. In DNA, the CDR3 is TGTGCCAGCAGCGAAGGGGTTAATAGCAATCAGCCCCAGCATTTT. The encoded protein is CASSEGVNSNQPQHF.

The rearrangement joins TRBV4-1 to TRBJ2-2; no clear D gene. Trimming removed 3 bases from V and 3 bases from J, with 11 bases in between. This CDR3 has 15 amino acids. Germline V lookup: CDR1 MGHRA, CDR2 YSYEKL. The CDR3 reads CASSHLEEDTGELFF. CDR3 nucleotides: TGCGCCAGCAGCCATCTTGAAGAGGACACCGGGGAGCTGTTTTTT.

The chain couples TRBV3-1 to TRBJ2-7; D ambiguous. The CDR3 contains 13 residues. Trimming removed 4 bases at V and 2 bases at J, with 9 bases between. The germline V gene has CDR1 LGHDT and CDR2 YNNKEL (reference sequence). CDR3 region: CASSLGPTYEQYV. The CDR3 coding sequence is TGTGCCAGCAGCCTGGGCCCCACCTACGAGCAGTACGTC.